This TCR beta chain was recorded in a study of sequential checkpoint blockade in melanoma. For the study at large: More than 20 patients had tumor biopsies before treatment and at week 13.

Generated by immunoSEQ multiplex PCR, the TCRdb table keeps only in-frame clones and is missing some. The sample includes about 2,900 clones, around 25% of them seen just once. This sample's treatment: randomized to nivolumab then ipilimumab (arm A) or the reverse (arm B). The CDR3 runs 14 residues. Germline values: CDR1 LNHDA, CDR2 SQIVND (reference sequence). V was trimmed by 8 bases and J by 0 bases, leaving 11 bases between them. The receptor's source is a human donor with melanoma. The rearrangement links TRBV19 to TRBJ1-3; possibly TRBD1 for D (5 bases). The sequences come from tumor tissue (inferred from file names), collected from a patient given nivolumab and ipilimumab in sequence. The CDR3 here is CASGDRSSGNTIYF. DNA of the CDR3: TGTGCCAGTGGAGACAGAAGCTCTGGAAACACCATATATTTT.